This T cell receptor beta chain was retrieved from a study of blood T cell repertoires in COVID-19. Overall study: The United States, Italy and Spain supplied acute and convalescent COVID-19 samples. Nucleic acid was either cDNA or gDNA, and it came from T cells, B-cell-depleted T cells, or PBMCs.

In the authors' workflow: It was from reference gene primer amplification that nucleated cell counts were estimated. Here immunoSEQ multiplex PCR was the method, and the copy in TCRdb shows in-frame clones only, minus some. Clonal size and the V and J genes are those of that table, whereas D and trimming came from the DNA. The profile shows about 83,000 clones, roughly 80% of them singletons. Looked up from germline, CDR1 is MNHNY and CDR2 is SVGAGI (reference sequence). Trimming removed 5 bases at V and 11 bases at J, with 18 bases between. The CDR3 covers 13 residues. Source material: peripheral blood. The TCR originated in a woman older than 75 with acute or convalescent COVID-19. The rearrangement uses TRBV6-6 and TRBJ1-1, with D possibly matching TRBD1 (5 bases). In DNA form, the CDR3 reads TGTGCCAGCAGTCCTGGACCGCGGCGGGGGGCTTTCTTT. As protein: CASSPGPRRGAFF.